This T cell receptor beta chain was recorded in a study of blood T cell repertoires in COVID-19. On the study more broadly: Both acute and convalescent COVID-19 samples were obtained from the United States, Italy and Spain. The cDNA or gDNA used as material had been derived from T cells, B-cell-depleted T cells, or PBMCs.

The length of the CDR3 is 15 residues. J was trimmed by 5 bases and V by 5 bases; bases with no gene match: 12. CDR1 is LNHDA, CDR2 SQIVND, per germline (reference sequence). Clones were sequenced by immunoSEQ multiplex PCR, and TCRdb holds only the in-frame ones, with some missing. The sample lists fewer than 300,000 clones; 75% to 90% were seen once. The origin of this receptor is a man younger than 40 with acute or convalescent COVID-19. This rearrangement joins TRBV19 to TRBJ2-7, with 7 positions matching TRBD1. Sequenced: peripheral blood. The CDR3 is CASSPTGVGGDEQYF. CDR3 DNA sequence: TGTGCCAGTAGTCCAACAGGGGTTGGCGGCGACGAGCAGTACTTC.